A single sample gave rise to the 23 T cell receptor beta chains below, sequenced in a study of CD8 T cells in ankylosing spondylitis. Study conclusions and caveats: One TCR beta motif, made up of about 8 highly homologous variants, appeared characteristic of ankylosing spondylitis blood.

TCRdb recomputed calls from the 5' RACE reads with MiXCR, one row per CDR3 protein. Of 670,000 or so distinct CDR3 sequences listed, around a fifth are singletons. The antigens these receptors bind are not known. The source material was blood, either unsorted or a sorted T cell fraction (not recorded which). These receptors were taken from a male donor with ankylosing spondylitis.

This clonotype has just a few counts. V usage is TRBV25-1 and J usage is TRBJ2-1, with unresolved D. Germline V lookup: CDR1 MGHDK, CDR2 SYGVNS. The V gene lost 1 base and the J gene lost 9 bases, with 19 bases spanning the gap. The CDR3 totals 16 residues. The CDR3 bases are TGTGCCAGCAGTGAATTCCCCCACAGACCCCTTGGTGAGCAGTTCTTC. Its translation: CASSEFPHRPLGEQFF.

In this sample, this clonotype turned up a few times. The chain recombines TRBV12-3 or TRBV12-4 with TRBJ1-1; D is unresolved. The length of the CDR3 is 14 residues. Trimming removed 3 bases at V and 4 bases at J, with 12 bases between. In DNA, the CDR3 is TGTGCCAGCAGTTTTGCGCGGGTTGTCACTGAAGCTTTCTTT. Protein product: CASSFARVVTEAFF.

CDR3 sequence (DNA): TGCTTCTGGGGACAGGGCGACGGCTACACCTTC. Protein sequence: CFWGQGDGYTF. The V call is TRBV20-1, the J call TRBJ1-2; 9 bases are shared with TRBD1. Germline values: CDR1 DFQATT, CDR2 SNEGSKA (reference sequence). This CDR3 comprises 11 residues.

This clonotype has more than one count but fewer than ten. The rearrangement uses TRBV4-1 and TRBJ2-7; maybe TRBD2 (6 bases). The germline V gene encodes CDR1 MGHRA and CDR2 YSYEKL. V lost 0 bases and J lost 0, with 9 bases in between. CDR3 length equals 15 residues. The CDR3 here is CASSQDSGLSYEQYF. In DNA form, the CDR3 reads TGCGCCAGCAGCCAAGATAGCGGCCTCTCCTACGAGCAGTACTTC.

The rearrangement joins TRBV3-1 to TRBJ1-6; 8 bases align to TRBD1. V gave up 3 bases and J gave up 8 bases; unmatched junction bases: 9. CDR3 length: 16 amino acids. The V gene's germline CDR1 is LGHDT and CDR2 YNNKEL (reference sequence). The CDR3 region is CASSQRTGTGYSPLHF. CDR3 nucleotide sequence: TGTGCCAGCAGCCAGAGAACCGGGACAGGATATTCACCCCTCCACTTT.

A single count supports this clonotype. The genes are TRBV7-2 and TRBJ2-4; D not certain. This CDR3 spans 13 amino acids. The germline V gene has CDR1 SGHTA and CDR2 FQGNSA. Trimming stripped 3 bases from V and 4 bases from J, with 7 bases between. This CDR3 is CASSFIGKNIQYF. DNA for the CDR3: TGTGCCAGCAGCTTTATAGGGAAAAACATTCAGTACTTC. The complete variable domain, with remaining parts taken from reference TRBV7-2 and TRBJ2-4, reads GAGVSQSPSNKVTEKGKDVELRCDPISGHTALYWYRQSLGQGLEFLIYFQGNSAPDKSGLPSDRFSAERTGGSVSTLTIQRTQQEDSAVYLCASSFIGKNIQYFGAGTRLSVL.

This clonotype has just a few counts. The V and J genes are TRBV20-1 and TRBJ2-7; 8 nucleotides match TRBD2. The CDR3 has 15 amino acids. With V trimmed by 0 bases and J by 2 bases, 6 bases remained unmatched. Germline V gives CDR1 DFQATT, CDR2 SNEGSKA (reference sequence). DNA for the CDR3: TGCAGTGCTAGAGATCCGGGACTAGTGACCTACGAGCAGTACTTC. This translates into CSARDPGLVTYEQYF.

This clonotype was detected a few times. This chain joins TRBV7-9 and TRBJ2-1; 7 nucleotides match TRBD1. CDR3 length equals 15 residues. CDR1 is SEHNR and CDR2 is FQNEAQ in the germline V gene (reference sequence). The V segment lost 5 bases and the J segment 4 bases; nucleotides outside the gene matches: 8. Here the CDR3 reads CASSHRLQGYNEQFF. CDR3 coding DNA: TGTGCCAGCAGCCATCGTCTACAGGGGTACAATGAGCAGTTCTTC.

This clonotype occurred a few times. The V call is TRBV5-1, the J call TRBJ2-1; no reliable D call. V lost 4 bases to trimming and J lost 7 bases, with 15 bases between them. Per germline, CDR1 SGHRS and CDR2 YFSETQ. The CDR3 totals 14 residues. The CDR3 region has the DNA TGCGCCAGCAGCCCACCGACGTTAGAGAATGAGCAGTTCTTC. This sequence encodes CASSPPTLENEQFF.

This clonotype was recorded once. V is TRBV4-1 and J is TRBJ2-7, with 13 bases aligning to TRBD2. J lost 0 bases, V lost 1 base, and 9 bases had no gene match. Germline lookup yields CDR1 MGHRA and CDR2 YSYEKL. CDR3 size: 19 residues. The CDR3 sequence is CASSQGHGLAGVSSYEQYF. The DNA of the CDR3 is TGCGCCAGCAGCCAAGGCCACGGACTAGCGGGAGTCAGCTCCTACGAGCAGTACTTC.

This chain uses TRBV20-1 with TRBJ1-2; D perhaps matches TRBD1 (6 bases). This CDR3 has 13 residues. V gave up 5 bases and J gave up 4 bases, with 14 bases separating them. Germline V gene sequence: CDR1 DFQATT, CDR2 SNEGSKA (reference sequence). For the CDR3, the DNA is TGCAGTGCTCCAGGGGAAGCGCCCTATGGCTACACCTTC. Amino acid sequence: CSAPGEAPYGYTF.

This clonotype was detected ten times or more. The chain carries TRBV12-3 or TRBV12-4 and TRBJ1-5, with D tentatively TRBD1 (5 bases). The CDR3 covers 16 residues. V was shortened by 5 bases and J by 4 bases, with 18 bases between the two germline ends. The CDR3 DNA reads as TGTGCCAGCAGTCCCGGGACGGGAGCTACAAATCAGCCCCAGCATTTT. Amino acid sequence: CASSPGTGATNQPQHF.

This clonotype appeared many times. The chain links TRBV12-3 or TRBV12-4 to TRBJ2-2; possibly TRBD1 for D (6 bases). This CDR3 comprises 17 residues. The V gene lost 4 bases and the J gene lost 1 base, with 16 bases spanning the gap. The CDR3 spells CASSSDTGYLNTGELFF. CDR3 bases: TGTGCCAGCAGTTCGGACACAGGGTACTTGAACACCGGGGAGCTGTTTTTT.

This clonotype was found a few times. The chain links TRBV7-2 to TRBJ1-1, with 10 bases aligning to TRBD1. Germline CDR1 is SGHTA and CDR2 is FQGNSA. V shed 5 bases and J 6 bases; nucleotides not matched to a gene: 9. The CDR3 totals 15 residues. In DNA, the CDR3 is TGTGCCAGCAGCCAAAAGACAGGGGGCTGGGCTGAAGCTTTCTTT. Encoded protein: CASSQKTGGWAEAFF.

This clonotype was counted ten times or more. The rearrangement joins TRBV29-1 to TRBJ1-5, with D perhaps TRBD1 (5 bases). Germline CDR1 is SQVTM and CDR2 is ANQGSEA. The ends were cut back, 8 bases at V and 5 bases at J, with 13 bases in the middle. This CDR3 is built from 12 residues. The DNA for the CDR3 is TGCAGCATTTGGGACGGGGATCAGCCCCAGCATTTT. This gives the protein CSIWDGDQPQHF.

V is TRBV6-5 and J is TRBJ1-6; D is unclear. Germline V gene data show CDR1 as MNHEY and CDR2 as SVGAGI. This CDR3 has 14 residues. V was clipped by 1 base and J by 6 bases, with 7 bases between them. CDR3 sequence (DNA): TGTGCCAGCAGTTACTACAGCAGTAATTCACCCCTCCACTTT. Translated, it gives CASSYYSSNSPLHF.

As to this clonotype: The junction and the germline gene differ at one end; a read error may be behind it. The genes are TRBV7-9 and TRBJ1-3; D is uncertain. Germline V gives CDR1 SEHNR, CDR2 FQNEAQ (reference sequence). This CDR3 comprises 10 residues. The CDR3 region is CVSVSGTIYF. CDR3 bases: TGTGTCAGCGTCAGTGGCACCATATATTTT.

The chain recombines TRBV25-1 with TRBJ2-6; maybe TRBD1 (6 bases). The V end lost 3 bases, the J end lost 0 bases, and 18 bases lay between the germline ends. The CDR3 totals 19 residues. CDR1 MGHDK and CDR2 SYGVNS come from the germline V gene. The CDR3 is CASSDGLGTRVSGANVLTF. CDR3 nucleotide sequence: TGTGCCAGCAGTGATGGGCTAGGGACAAGAGTCTCTGGGGCCAACGTCCTGACTTTC.

CDR3 DNA: TGTGCCAGCAGGGGACGGTCTAGGGATGAGCAGTTCTTC. It codes for CASRGRSRDEQFF. The chain combines TRBV27 with TRBJ2-1, with D perhaps matching TRBD1 or TRBD2 (5 bases each). Germline CDR1 and CDR2: MNHEY and SMNVEV (reference sequence). Deletions cut 6 bases from V and 8 bases from J, with 14 bases between. The CDR3 has 13 residues.

V usage is TRBV5-1 and J usage is TRBJ2-5; D perhaps matches TRBD2 (5 bases). Trimming took 4 bases from V and 5 from J, leaving 18 bases between them. The germline V gene has CDR1 SGHRS and CDR2 YFSETQ. The CDR3 contains 15 residues. CDR3 region: CASSPRTQGQETQYF. CDR3 DNA: TGCGCCAGCAGCCCCCGGACTCAAGGGCAGGAGACCCAGTACTTC. The variable domain in full, with the rest retrieved from reference TRBV5-1 and TRBJ2-5, is KAGVTQTPRYLIKTRGQQVTLSCSPISGHRSVSWYQQTPGQGLQFLFEYFSETQRNKGNFPGRFSGRQFSNSRSEMNVSTLELGDSALYLCASSPRTQGQETQYFGPGTRLLVL.

The chain links TRBV5-1 to TRBJ2-3; TRBD1 or TRBD2 may be the D gene (5 bases each). Germline-derived CDR1 and CDR2 are SGHRS and YFSETQ. The CDR3 has 14 amino acids. Trimming pared 7 bases from V and 1 base from J, leaving 13 bases between. The CDR3 DNA is TGCGCCAGCCGACGTGGGACGGGCACAGATACGCAGTATTTT. Protein sequence: CASRRGTGTDTQYF.

The chain combines TRBV28 with TRBJ1-2, with D perhaps matching TRBD1 (6 bases). The germline gives CDR1 MDHEN, CDR2 SYDVKM. This CDR3 comprises 14 residues. V was shortened by 5 bases and J by 3 bases, with 13 bases between the two germline ends. CDR3: CASSDRGADYGYTF. CDR3 in DNA: TGTGCCAGCAGTGACCGGGGGGCGGACTATGGCTACACCTTC.

This chain links TRBV6-2 or TRBV6-3 with TRBJ2-7; 9 nucleotides align to TRBD2. The junction had 12 bases not matched to a gene; V was cut back by 6 bases and J by 0 bases. This CDR3 spans 17 amino acids. Germline V lookup: CDR1 MNHEY, CDR2 SVGEGT. The CDR3 sequence is CASRTALAGRLSYEQYF. CDR3 nucleotide sequence: TGTGCCAGCAGGACAGCTCTAGCGGGACGCCTCTCCTACGAGCAGTACTTC.